The present TCR beta chain was sequenced within a study of blood T cells in healthy people across ages. Study-level background: Every two T cells gave about one barcoded beta molecule via template switching.

Primers used in a second PCR of roughly 6 to 12 cycles were a sample-barcoded 5' primer and a J-beta primer mix. A tag from a template-switch adaptor with 12 random nucleotides marked each cDNA molecule. One entry per CDR3 protein results from TCRdb running MiXCR on the 5' RACE reads. Among around 500,000 distinct CDR3 sequences listed, about 45% were seen once. A remark on this clonotype: The target antigen is unknown.

Study-wide results and caveats: Among long-lived donors, naive CD4+ cells were more numerous and diversity higher than in aged donors.

Per the germline V gene, CDR1 is SGDLS and CDR2 is YYNGEE. The CDR3 extends over 16 amino acids. V lost 4 bases to trimming and J lost 0 bases, with 16 bases between them. V usage is TRBV9 and J usage is TRBJ2-5, with TRBD2 as a possible D gene (7 bases). Input material: blood. The receptor comes from an elderly man in good health. The CDR3 reads CASSSSGGPYQETQYF. For the CDR3, the DNA is TGTGCCAGCAGCTCCTCGGGGGGCCCGTACCAAGAGACCCAGTACTTC.